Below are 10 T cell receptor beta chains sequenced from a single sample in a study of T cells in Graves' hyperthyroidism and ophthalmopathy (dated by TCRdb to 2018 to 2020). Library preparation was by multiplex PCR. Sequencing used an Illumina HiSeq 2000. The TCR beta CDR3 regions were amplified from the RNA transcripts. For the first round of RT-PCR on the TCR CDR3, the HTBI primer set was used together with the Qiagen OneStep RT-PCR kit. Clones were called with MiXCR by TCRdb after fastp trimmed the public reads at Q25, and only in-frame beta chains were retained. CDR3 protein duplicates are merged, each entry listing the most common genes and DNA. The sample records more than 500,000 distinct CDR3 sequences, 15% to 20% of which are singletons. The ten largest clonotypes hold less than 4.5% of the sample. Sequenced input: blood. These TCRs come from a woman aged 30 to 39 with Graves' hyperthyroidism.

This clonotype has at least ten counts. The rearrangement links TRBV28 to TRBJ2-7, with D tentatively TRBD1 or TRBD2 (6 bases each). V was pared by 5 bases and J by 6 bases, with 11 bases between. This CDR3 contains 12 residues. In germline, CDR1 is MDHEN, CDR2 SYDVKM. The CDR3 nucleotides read TGTGCCAGCAGTATACAGGGAGGCGAGCAGTACTTC. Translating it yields CASSIQGGEQYF.

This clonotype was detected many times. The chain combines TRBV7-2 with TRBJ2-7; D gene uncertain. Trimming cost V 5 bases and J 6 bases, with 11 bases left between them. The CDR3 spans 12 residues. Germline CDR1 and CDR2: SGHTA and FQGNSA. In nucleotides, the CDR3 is TGTGCCAGCAGCGCCCGCTTCGGCGAGCAGTACTTC. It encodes CASSARFGEQYF.

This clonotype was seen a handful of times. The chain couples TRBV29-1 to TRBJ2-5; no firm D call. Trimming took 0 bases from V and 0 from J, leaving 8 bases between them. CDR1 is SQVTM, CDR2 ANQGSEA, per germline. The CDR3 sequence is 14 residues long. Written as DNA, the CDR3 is TGCAGCGTTGAAGATGATAGGGACCAAGAGACCCAGTACTTC. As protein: CSVEDDRDQETQYF.

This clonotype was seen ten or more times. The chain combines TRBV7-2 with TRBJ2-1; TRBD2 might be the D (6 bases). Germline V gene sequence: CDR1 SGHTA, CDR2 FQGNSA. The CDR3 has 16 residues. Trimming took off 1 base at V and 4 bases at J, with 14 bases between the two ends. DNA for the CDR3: TGTGCCAGCAGCTTAGTAGGTCTAGCGAATTACAATGAGCAGTTCTTC. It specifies CASSLVGLANYNEQFF.

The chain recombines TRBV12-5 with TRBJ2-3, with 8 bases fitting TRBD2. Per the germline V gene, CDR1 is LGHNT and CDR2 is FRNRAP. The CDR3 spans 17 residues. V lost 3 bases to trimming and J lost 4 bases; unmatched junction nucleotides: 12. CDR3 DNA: TGTGCTAGTGGTTTCGCCTCTAGCGGGCTTGGGGCAGATACGCAGTATTTT. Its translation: CASGFASSGLGADTQYF. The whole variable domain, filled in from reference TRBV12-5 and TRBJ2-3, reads DARVTQTPRHKVTEMGQEVTMRCQPILGHNTVFWYRQTMMQGLELLAYFRNRAPLDDSGMPKDRFSAEMPDATLATLKIQPSEPRDSAVYFCASGFASSGLGADTQYFGPGTRLTVL.

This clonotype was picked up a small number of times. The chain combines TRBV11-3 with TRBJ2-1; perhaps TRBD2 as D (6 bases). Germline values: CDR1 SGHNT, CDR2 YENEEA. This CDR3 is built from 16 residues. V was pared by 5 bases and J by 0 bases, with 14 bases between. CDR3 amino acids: CASSPRGGNSYNEQFF. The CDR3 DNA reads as TGTGCCAGCAGCCCGAGGGGCGGGAACTCCTACAATGAGCAGTTCTTC.

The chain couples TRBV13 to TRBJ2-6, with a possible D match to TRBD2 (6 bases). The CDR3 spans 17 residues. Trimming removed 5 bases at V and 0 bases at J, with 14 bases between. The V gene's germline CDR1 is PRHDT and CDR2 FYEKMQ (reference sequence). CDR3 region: CASSPGLLLSGANVLTF. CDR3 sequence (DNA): TGTGCCAGCAGCCCGGGACTGCTCCTCTCTGGGGCCAACGTCCTGACTTTC.

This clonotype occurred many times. CDR3 residues: CASSLVKNNEQFF. The CDR3, as DNA: TGTGCCAGCAGCCTTGTAAAGAACAATGAGCAGTTCTTC. This chain links TRBV5-8 with TRBJ2-1; D unresolved. V was clipped by 4 bases and J by 5 bases, with 10 bases between them. CDR3 length: 13 amino acids. The germline gives CDR1 SGHTS, CDR2 YDEGEE.

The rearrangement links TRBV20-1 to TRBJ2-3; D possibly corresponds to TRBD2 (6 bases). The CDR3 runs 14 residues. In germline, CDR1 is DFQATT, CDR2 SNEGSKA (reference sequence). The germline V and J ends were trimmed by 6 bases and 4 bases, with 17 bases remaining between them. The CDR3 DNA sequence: TGCAGTGCCATGCTAGTGGCTAGCGCAGATACGCAGTATTTT. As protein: CSAMLVASADTQYF.

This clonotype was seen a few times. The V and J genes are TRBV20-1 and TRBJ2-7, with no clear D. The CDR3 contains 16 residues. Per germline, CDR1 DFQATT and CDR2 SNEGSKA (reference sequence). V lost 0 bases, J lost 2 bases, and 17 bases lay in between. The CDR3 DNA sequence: TGCAGTGCTAGAGATTTGGCCGGTCCCTCACCCTACGAGCAGTACTTC. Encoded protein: CSARDLAGPSPYEQYF.